These 19 T cell receptor beta chains came from one sample sequenced in a study of identical twins. One entry per CDR3 protein, called by TCRdb with MiXCR from the 5' RACE reads. The table shows hundreds of thousands of distinct CDR3 sequences, with 21% occurring only once. These records were also assigned to another study, of T cells expressing NK-cell markers.

Specimen: PBMCs. These receptor sequences come from a woman in her late teens or twenties in good health.

The sample holds many counts of this clonotype. As DNA, the CDR3 is TGTGCCAGCAGCCAGGACACCACTGAAGCTTTCTTT. Translating it yields CASSQDTTEAFF. The chain carries TRBV3-1 and TRBJ1-1; D might be TRBD1 (5 bases). Trimming cost V 3 bases and J 4 bases, with 6 bases left between them. The CDR3 totals 12 residues. Germline V gene sequence: CDR1 LGHDT, CDR2 YNNKEL (reference sequence).

V is TRBV20-1 and J is TRBJ2-2; D is unresolved. V shed 0 bases and J shed 6 bases, with 11 bases lying between them. CDR1 and CDR2 from the germline V gene are DFQATT and SNEGSKA (reference sequence). The CDR3 is 14 residues long. The chain's CDR3 is CSARDTGRAGELFF. CDR3 nucleotide sequence: TGCAGTGCTAGAGATACCGGTCGGGCCGGGGAGCTGTTTTTT.

This clonotype has a count of ten or more. The V gene is TRBV5-1, the J gene TRBJ2-1; 11 nucleotides align to TRBD2. The CDR3 contains 15 residues. The germline V gene has CDR1 SGHRS and CDR2 YFSETQ. V was pared by 1 base and J by 9 bases, with 6 bases of the junction left unmatched. This CDR3 reads CASSLQLAGVSEQFF. In DNA, the CDR3 is TGCGCCAGCAGCTTGCAACTAGCGGGAGTTAGTGAGCAGTTCTTC.

This clonotype has at least ten counts. CDR3 nucleotides: TGTGCCAGCTCACCGGACAGTAACTATGGCTACACCTTC. It is translated as CASSPDSNYGYTF. The gene calls are TRBV18 and TRBJ1-2; D perhaps matches TRBD1 (6 bases). The germline V gene encodes CDR1 KGHSH and CDR2 LQKENI. The V and J ends lost 3 bases and 1 base respectively, with 6 bases between them. The CDR3 spans 13 residues. The full variable domain, in which reference TRBV18 and TRBJ1-2 provide the parts outside the CDR3, is NAGVMQNPRHLVRRRGQEARLRCSPMKGHSHVYWYRQLPEEGLKFMVYLQKENIIDESGMPKERFSAEFPKEGPSILRIQQVVRGDSAAYFCASSPDSNYGYTFGSGTRLTVV.

The CDR3 spells CASSLVLVAQETQYF. CDR3 DNA sequence: TGTGCCAGCAGCCTGGTTCTAGTCGCCCAAGAGACCCAGTACTTC. This chain joins TRBV12-3 or TRBV12-4 and TRBJ2-5; D is unclear. The length of the CDR3 is 15 residues. Trimming stripped 6 bases from V and 1 base from J, with 15 bases between.

This clonotype turned up a few times. V and J are TRBV4-2 and TRBJ1-1; 7 positions match TRBD1. Losses at the gene ends were 4 bases for V and 1 base for J; bases not matched to a gene: 3. The CDR3 covers 14 residues. Per the germline V gene, CDR1 is LGHNA and CDR2 is YNFKEQ. The DNA for the CDR3 is TGTGCCAGCAGCCGGGACAGCAAGAACACTGAAGCTTTCTTT. Its translation: CASSRDSKNTEAFF.

In its sample, this clonotype was seen a few times. The rearrangement uses TRBV14 and TRBJ1-3; D possibly corresponds to TRBD1 (6 bases). The germline CDR1 and CDR2 sequences are SGHDN and FVKESK. V was trimmed by 4 bases and J by 5 bases, leaving 12 bases between them. The CDR3 has 14 residues. In nucleotides, the CDR3 is TGTGCCAGCAGCCCCATGGACAGACGAAACACCATATATTTT. This translates into CASSPMDRRNTIYF.

The V gene is TRBV5-1, the J gene TRBJ2-7, with D tentatively TRBD1 (5 bases). The CDR3 extends over 15 amino acids. Germline V gives CDR1 SGHRS, CDR2 YFSETQ. V was cut by 4 bases and J by 0 bases, with 14 bases left in between. CDR3 nucleotide sequence: TGCGCCAGCAGCATTGGACACCCACCCTCCTACGAGCAGTACTTC. Protein sequence: CASSIGHPPSYEQYF.

This clonotype was observed a handful of times. This chain links TRBV4-3 with TRBJ2-5; D uncertain. CDR1 and CDR2 from the germline V gene are LGHNA and YSLEER. The CDR3 runs 16 residues. Trimming pared 0 bases from V and 5 bases from J, leaving 16 bases between. This CDR3 reads CASSQDRWARPETQYF. The CDR3 coding sequence is TGCGCCAGCAGCCAAGATAGGTGGGCTAGGCCTGAGACCCAGTACTTC.

This clonotype was seen a few times. The J gene is TRBJ2-7, the V gene TRBV20-1; D not certain. V was clipped by 4 bases and J by 5 bases, with 15 bases between them. The length of the CDR3 is 13 residues. Germline V lookup: CDR1 DFQATT, CDR2 SNEGSKA (reference sequence). The CDR3 loop reads CSATSRAHHEQYF. Here the CDR3 DNA reads TGCAGTGCTACTTCCCGGGCCCACCACGAGCAGTACTTC.

The chain has TRBV10-3 and TRBJ1-6, with 7 positions matching TRBD1. CDR1 ENHRY and CDR2 SYGVKD come from the germline V gene. The CDR3 runs 15 residues. V shed 3 bases, J shed 5 bases, and the junction held 4 bases outside the gene matches. CDR3 coding DNA: TGTGCCATCAGTGACGGGACAGCCAATAATTCACCCCTCCACTTT. It codes for CAISDGTANNSPLHF.

This chain uses TRBV20-1 with TRBJ2-7; 8 bases are shared with TRBD1. CDR1 and CDR2 from the germline V gene are DFQATT and SNEGSKA (reference sequence). The V segment lost 1 base and the J segment 2 bases; nucleotides outside the gene matches: 13. This CDR3 is 17 amino acids long. The CDR3 is CSARGRGRIGGPYEQYF. For the CDR3, the DNA is TGCAGTGCTAGAGGCAGGGGGCGCATTGGTGGCCCCTACGAGCAGTACTTC.

The chain is built from TRBV7-6 and TRBJ2-5, with D unclear. The CDR3 has 13 amino acids. In germline, CDR1 is SGHVS, CDR2 FNYEAQ. The V end was cut by 5 bases, the J end by 4 bases, with 11 bases between. The CDR3 bases are TGTGCCAGCAGCCCTCTTACCCCAGAGACCCAGTACTTC. Its translation is CASSPLTPETQYF.

This clonotype occurred a few times. This chain uses TRBV7-9 with TRBJ2-5; no definite D call. This CDR3 has 13 amino acids. Trimming stripped 1 base from V and 5 bases from J, with 8 bases between. Germline V gene data show CDR1 as SEHNR and CDR2 as FQNEAQ (reference sequence). CDR3: CASSLVQWETQYF. DNA of the CDR3: TGTGCCAGCAGCTTAGTTCAGTGGGAGACCCAGTACTTC.

This clonotype was counted a few times. J is TRBJ1-2 and V is TRBV4-1; D unclear. V shed 1 base and J shed 5 bases, with 14 bases lying between them. This CDR3 is built from 15 residues. Germline assignment: CDR1 MGHRA and CDR2 YSYEKL. This CDR3 is CASSQGRVSSYGYTF. DNA for the CDR3: TGCGCCAGCAGCCAAGGCCGGGTCTCTTCTTATGGCTACACCTTC.

There are a few counts of this clonotype. This chain connects TRBV5-1 to TRBJ2-7, with TRBD1 matching 8 bases. This CDR3 contains 15 residues. Per germline, CDR1 SGHRS and CDR2 YFSETQ. V was pared by 4 bases and J by 5 bases, with 11 bases of the junction left unmatched. The CDR3 here is CASSRDDRGAHEQYF. The CDR3 coding sequence is TGCGCCAGCAGCCGGGACGACAGGGGTGCCCACGAGCAGTACTTC.

The chain employs TRBV11-2 and TRBJ2-2; D possibly matches TRBD1 or TRBD2 (6 bases each). The V gene's germline CDR1 is SGHAT and CDR2 FQNNGV. The CDR3 extends over 17 amino acids. V was clipped by 1 base and J by 3 bases, with 15 bases between them. The CDR3 reads CASSLASTGAHTGELFF. For the CDR3, the DNA is TGTGCCAGCAGCTTAGCATCGACGGGGGCCCACACCGGGGAGCTGTTTTTT. The full variable domain, completed using reference TRBV11-2 and TRBJ2-2, is EAGVAQSPRYKIIEKRQSVAFWCNPISGHATLYWYQQILGQGPKLLIQFQNNGVVDDSQLPKDRFSAERLKGVDSTLKIQPAKLEDSAVYLCASSLASTGAHTGELFFGEGSRLTVL.

The gene calls are TRBV12-3 or TRBV12-4 and TRBJ1-6, with unresolved D. V gave up 4 bases and J gave up 9 bases, with 13 bases separating them. The CDR3 is made up of 14 amino acids. DNA of the CDR3: TGTGCCAGCAGTTCTCGAACTATCCGTTCACCCCTCCACTTT. Amino acids: CASSSRTIRSPLHF.

The genes are TRBV6-2 or TRBV6-3 and TRBJ2-3; 8 bases agree with TRBD1. The J segment lost 9 bases and the V segment lost 2 bases, leaving 22 bases of the junction unmatched. CDR1 is MNHEY, CDR2 SVGEGT, per germline. The CDR3 is 19 residues long. The DNA for the CDR3 is TGTGCCAGCAGTTACCCCCGGGACAGGCCGAGACCCCGTTCGGAAACGCAGTATTTT. Protein product: CASSYPRDRPRPRSETQYF.